This TCR beta chain is from a study of T cells in Graves' hyperthyroidism and ophthalmopathy. Stable Graves' hyperthyroidism denoted no ophthalmopathy progression over 18 months. The table lists this clonotype with many counts. Template material for amplifying TCR beta CDR3 regions consisted of RNA transcripts. The HTBI primer set served for first-round RT-PCR of the TCR CDR3. One entry per CDR3 protein results from TCRdb running MiXCR on the multiplex PCR reads. The sample lists hundreds of thousands of distinct CDR3 sequences, approximately 14% occurring once. V was clipped by 4 bases and J by 2 bases; unmatched bases: 11. Germline lookup yields CDR1 MNHEY and CDR2 SVGEGT. The CDR3 extends over 17 amino acids.

This chain joins TRBV6-2 or TRBV6-3 and TRBJ2-5; TRBD1 matches at 9 bases. This TCR was sampled from a woman in her 30s with Graves' hyperthyroidism. The sequenced sample was blood. The CDR3 DNA follows: TGTGCCAGCAGTTCCCCGGGACAGGGACTTCAGCAAGAGACCCAGTACTTC. Its protein product is CASSSPGQGLQQETQYF.